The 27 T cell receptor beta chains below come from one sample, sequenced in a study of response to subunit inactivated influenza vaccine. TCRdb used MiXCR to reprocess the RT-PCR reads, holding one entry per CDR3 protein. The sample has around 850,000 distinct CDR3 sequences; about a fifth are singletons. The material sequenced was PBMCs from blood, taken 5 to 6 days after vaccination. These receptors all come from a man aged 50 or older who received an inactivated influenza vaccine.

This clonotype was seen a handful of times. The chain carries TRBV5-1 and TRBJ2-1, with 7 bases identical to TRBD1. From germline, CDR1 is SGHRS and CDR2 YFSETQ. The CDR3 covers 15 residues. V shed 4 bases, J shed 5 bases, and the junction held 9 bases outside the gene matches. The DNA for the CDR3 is TGCGCCAGCAGCACAGGGTTAACAGGGGACAATGAGCAGTTCTTC. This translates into CASSTGLTGDNEQFF.

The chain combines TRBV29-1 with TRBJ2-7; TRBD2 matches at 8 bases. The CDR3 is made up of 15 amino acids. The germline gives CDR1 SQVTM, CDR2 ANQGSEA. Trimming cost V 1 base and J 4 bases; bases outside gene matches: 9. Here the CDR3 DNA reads TGCAGCGTTGAAGTTGCCAGCGGGAGTCTTTACGAGCAGTACTTC. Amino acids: CSVEVASGSLYEQYF.

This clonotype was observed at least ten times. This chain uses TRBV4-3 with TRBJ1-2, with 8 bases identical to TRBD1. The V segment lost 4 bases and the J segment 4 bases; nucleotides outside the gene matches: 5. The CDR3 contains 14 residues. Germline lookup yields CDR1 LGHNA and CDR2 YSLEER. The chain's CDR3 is CASSPDRAAYGYTF. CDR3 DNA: TGCGCCAGCAGCCCGGACAGGGCGGCCTATGGCTACACCTTC.

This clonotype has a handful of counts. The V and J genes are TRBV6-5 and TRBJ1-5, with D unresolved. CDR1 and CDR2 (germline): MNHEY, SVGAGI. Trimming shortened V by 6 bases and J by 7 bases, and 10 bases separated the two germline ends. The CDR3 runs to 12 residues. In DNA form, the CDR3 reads TGTGCCAGCAGAAACGTGGGGCAGCCCCAGCATTTT. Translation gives CASRNVGQPQHF.

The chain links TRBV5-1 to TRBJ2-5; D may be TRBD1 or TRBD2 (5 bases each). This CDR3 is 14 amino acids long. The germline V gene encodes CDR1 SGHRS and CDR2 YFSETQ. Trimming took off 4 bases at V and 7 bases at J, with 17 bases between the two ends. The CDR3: CASSPGPEGGTQYF. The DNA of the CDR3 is TGCGCCAGCAGCCCGGGACCTGAAGGTGGGACCCAGTACTTC.

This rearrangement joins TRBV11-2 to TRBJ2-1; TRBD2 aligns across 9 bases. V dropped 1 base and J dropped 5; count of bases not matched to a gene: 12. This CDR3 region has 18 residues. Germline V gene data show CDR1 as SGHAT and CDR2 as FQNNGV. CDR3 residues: CASSLGYRGLAGNNEQFF. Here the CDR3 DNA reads TGTGCCAGCAGCTTAGGATACAGGGGTCTAGCGGGAAACAATGAGCAGTTCTTC.

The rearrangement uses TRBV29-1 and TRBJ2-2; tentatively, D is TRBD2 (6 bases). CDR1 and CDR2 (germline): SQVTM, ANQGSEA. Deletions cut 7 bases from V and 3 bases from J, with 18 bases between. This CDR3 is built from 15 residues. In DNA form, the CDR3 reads TGCAGCGCCCGGGACTCTCGGAGGGACACCGGGGAGCTGTTTTTT. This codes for CSARDSRRDTGELFF.

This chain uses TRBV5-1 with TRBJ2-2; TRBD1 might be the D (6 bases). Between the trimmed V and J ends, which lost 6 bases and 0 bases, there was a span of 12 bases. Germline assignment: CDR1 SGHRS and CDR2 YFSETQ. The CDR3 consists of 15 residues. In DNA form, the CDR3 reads TGCGCCAGCACTCTTGACAGGACGAACACCGGGGAGCTGTTTTTT. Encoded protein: CASTLDRTNTGELFF.

This CDR3 is CASSPGEAGEPYEQYF. The CDR3, as DNA: TGTGCCAGCAGCCCTGGTGAAGCGGGGGAACCCTACGAGCAGTACTTC. The gene calls are TRBV4-2 and TRBJ2-7; 8 nucleotides agree with TRBD2. Germline V gene sequence: CDR1 LGHNA, CDR2 YNFKEQ. There are 16 residues in the CDR3. Trimming removed 4 bases from V and 2 bases from J; junction bases left unmatched: 10.

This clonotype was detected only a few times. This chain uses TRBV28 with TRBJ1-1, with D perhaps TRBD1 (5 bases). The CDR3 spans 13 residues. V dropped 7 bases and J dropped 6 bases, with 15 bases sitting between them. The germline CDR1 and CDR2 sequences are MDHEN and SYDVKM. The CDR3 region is CASTPRGEAEAFF. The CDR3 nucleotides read TGTGCCAGCACCCCCCGGGGGGAGGCTGAAGCTTTCTTT.

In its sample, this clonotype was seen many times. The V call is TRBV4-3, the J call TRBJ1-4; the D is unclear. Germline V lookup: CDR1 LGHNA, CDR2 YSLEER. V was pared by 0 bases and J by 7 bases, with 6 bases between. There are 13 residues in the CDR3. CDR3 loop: CASSQDSGEKLFF. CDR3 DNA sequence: TGCGCCAGCAGCCAAGATTCTGGTGAAAAACTGTTTTTT.

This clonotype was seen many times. CDR3 DNA sequence: TGTGCCAGCAGGAGGGGGGATGAGCAGTTCTTC. It translates to CASRRGDEQFF. J is TRBJ2-1 and V is TRBV12-3 or TRBV12-4; perhaps D is TRBD1 or TRBD2 (6 bases each). This CDR3 has 11 residues. V lost 6 bases to trimming and J lost 8 bases, with 8 bases between them.

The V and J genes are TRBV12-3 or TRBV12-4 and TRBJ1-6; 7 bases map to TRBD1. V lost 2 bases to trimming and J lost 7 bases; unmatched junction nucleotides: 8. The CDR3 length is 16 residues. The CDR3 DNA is TGTGCCAGCAGTTTAAGTGCGACAGGGCGAAATTCACCCCTCCACTTT. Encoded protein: CASSLSATGRNSPLHF.

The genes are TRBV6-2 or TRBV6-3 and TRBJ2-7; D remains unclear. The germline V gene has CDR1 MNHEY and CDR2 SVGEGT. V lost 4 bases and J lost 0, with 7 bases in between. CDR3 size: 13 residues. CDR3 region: CASSWQFSYEQYF. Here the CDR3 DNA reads TGTGCCAGCAGTTGGCAATTCTCCTACGAGCAGTACTTC.

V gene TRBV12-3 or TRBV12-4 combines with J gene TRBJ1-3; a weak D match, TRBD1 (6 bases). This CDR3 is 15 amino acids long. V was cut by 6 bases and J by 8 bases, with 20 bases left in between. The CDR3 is CASSQRMGGADTIYF. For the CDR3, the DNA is TGTGCCAGCAGCCAGCGAATGGGGGGCGCGGACACCATATATTTT.

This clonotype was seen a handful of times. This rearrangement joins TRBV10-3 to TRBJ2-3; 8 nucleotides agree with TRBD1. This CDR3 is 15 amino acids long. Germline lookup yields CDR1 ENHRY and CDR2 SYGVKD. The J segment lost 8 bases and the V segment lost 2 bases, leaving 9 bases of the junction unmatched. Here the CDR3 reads CAISEQDRVIRTQYF. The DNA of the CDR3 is TGTGCCATCAGTGAGCAGGACAGGGTAATTCGTACGCAGTATTTT.

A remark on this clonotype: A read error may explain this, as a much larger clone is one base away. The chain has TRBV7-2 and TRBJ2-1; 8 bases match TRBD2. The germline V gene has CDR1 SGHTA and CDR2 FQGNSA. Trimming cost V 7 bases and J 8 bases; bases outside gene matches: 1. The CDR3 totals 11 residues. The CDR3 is CASNGGDEQFF. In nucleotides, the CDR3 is TGTGCCAGCAACGGGGGGGATGAGCAGTTCTTC.

The CDR3, as DNA: TGCAGTGCTAGAGGGGGTCTTGCCTACGAGCAGTACTTC. Its translation is CSARGGLAYEQYF. The V and J genes are TRBV20-1 and TRBJ2-7; no clear D gene. The CDR3 spans 13 residues. Germline V gene lookup returns CDR1 DFQATT and CDR2 SNEGSKA (reference sequence). V shed 1 base and J shed 2 bases, with 9 bases lying between them.

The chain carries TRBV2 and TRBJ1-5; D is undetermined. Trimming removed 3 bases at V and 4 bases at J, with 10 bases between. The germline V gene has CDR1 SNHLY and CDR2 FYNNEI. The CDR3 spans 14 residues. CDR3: CASSDTARNQPQHF. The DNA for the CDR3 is TGTGCCAGCAGTGATACAGCGCGGAATCAGCCCCAGCATTTT. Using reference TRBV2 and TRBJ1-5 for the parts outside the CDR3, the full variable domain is EPEVTQTPSHQVTQMGQEVILRCVPISNHLYFYWYRQILGQKVEFLVSFYNNEISEKSEIFDDQFSVERPDGSNFTLKIRSTKLEDSAMYFCASSDTARNQPQHFGDGTRLSIL.

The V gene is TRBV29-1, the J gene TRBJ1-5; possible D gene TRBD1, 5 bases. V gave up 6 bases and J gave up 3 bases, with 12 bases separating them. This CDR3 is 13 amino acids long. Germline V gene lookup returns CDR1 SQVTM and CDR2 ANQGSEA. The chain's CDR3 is CSVRDSNNQPQHF. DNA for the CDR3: TGCAGCGTGAGAGACAGTAACAATCAGCCCCAGCATTTT. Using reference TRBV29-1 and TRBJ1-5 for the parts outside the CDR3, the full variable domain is SAVISQKPSRDICQRGTSLTIQCQVDSQVTMMFWYRQQPGQSLTLIATANQGSEATYESGFVIDKFPISRPNLTFSTLTVSNMSPEDSSIYLCSVRDSNNQPQHFGDGTRLSIL.

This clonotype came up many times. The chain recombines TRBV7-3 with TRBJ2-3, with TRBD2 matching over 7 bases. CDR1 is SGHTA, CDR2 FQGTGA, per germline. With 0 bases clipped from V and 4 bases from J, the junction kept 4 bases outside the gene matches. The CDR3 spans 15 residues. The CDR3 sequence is CASSLTGGGADTQYF. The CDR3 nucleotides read TGTGCCAGCAGCTTAACGGGGGGAGGGGCAGATACGCAGTATTTT.

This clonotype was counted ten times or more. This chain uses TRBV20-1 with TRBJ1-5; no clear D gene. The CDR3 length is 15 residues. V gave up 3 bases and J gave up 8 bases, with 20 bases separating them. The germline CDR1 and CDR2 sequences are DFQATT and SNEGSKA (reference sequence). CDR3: CSASVAGENKEPQHF. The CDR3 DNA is TGCAGTGCTAGTGTGGCAGGCGAAAACAAGGAGCCCCAGCATTTT.

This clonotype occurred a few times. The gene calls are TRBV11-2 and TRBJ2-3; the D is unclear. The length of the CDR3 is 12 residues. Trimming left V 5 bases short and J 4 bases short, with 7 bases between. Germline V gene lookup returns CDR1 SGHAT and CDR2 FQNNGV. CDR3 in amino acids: CASSPRPDTQYF. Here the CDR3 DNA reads TGTGCCAGCAGCCCTAGGCCAGATACGCAGTATTTT.

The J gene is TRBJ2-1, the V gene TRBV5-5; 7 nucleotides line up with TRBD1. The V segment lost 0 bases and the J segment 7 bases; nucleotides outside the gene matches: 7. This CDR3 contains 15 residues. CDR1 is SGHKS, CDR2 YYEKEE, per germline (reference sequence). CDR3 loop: CASSLERGRMNEQFF. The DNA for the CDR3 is TGTGCCAGCAGCTTGGAGAGGGGGCGTATGAATGAGCAGTTCTTC. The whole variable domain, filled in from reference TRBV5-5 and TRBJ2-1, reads DAGVTQSPTHLIKTRGQQVTLRCSPISGHKSVSWYQQVLGQGPQFIFQYYEKEERGRGNFPDRFSARQFPNYSSELNVNALLLGDSALYLCASSLERGRMNEQFFGPGTRLTVL.

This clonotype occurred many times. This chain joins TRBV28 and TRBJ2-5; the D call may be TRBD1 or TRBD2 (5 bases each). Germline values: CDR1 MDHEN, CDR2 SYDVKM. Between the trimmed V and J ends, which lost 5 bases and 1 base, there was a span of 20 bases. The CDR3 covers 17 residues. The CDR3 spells CASSPRQRARAQETQYF. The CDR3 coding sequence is TGTGCCAGCAGTCCGAGACAGAGGGCGAGGGCCCAAGAGACCCAGTACTTC.

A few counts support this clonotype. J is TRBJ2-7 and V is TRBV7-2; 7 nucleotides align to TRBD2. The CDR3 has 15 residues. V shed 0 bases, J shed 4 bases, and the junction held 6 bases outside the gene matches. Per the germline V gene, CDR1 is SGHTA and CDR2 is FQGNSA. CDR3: CASSLALASGYEQYF. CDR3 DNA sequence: TGTGCCAGCAGCTTAGCGCTGGCTAGCGGTTACGAGCAGTACTTC.

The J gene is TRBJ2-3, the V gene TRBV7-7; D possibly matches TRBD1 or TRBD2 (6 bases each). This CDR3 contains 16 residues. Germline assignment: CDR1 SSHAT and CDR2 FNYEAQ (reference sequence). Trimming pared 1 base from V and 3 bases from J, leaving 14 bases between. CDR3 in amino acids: CASSLGGDMRTDTQYF. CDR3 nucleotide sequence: TGTGCCAGCAGCTTAGGGGGGGACATGAGAACAGATACGCAGTATTTT.